The clone carrying this TCR beta chain has more than one count but fewer than ten. Sequencing used immunoSEQ multiplex PCR; TCRdb keeps in-frame clones, though not all of them. Among under 80,000 clones listed, 90% to 95% were seen once. This entry is derived from a study of OX40 agonist ivuxolimab in advanced cancers. J was trimmed by 1 base and V by 7 bases; bases with no gene match: 2. This CDR3 has 13 residues. CDR1 is SQVTM, CDR2 ANQGSEA, per germline. The V and J genes are TRBV29-1 and TRBJ2-3, with 10 bases identical to TRBD1. The clonotype comes from an adult with an advanced solid tumor such as melanoma, head and neck, liver or kidney cancer. The specimen comprised CD4+ or CD8+ T cells sorted from blood, sampled in a trial of the OX40 agonist ivuxolimab. For the CDR3, the DNA is TGCAGCGGTGGGACAGGGGGCACAGATACGCAGTATTTT. As protein: CSGGTGGTDTQYF.